The entry below gives a single TCR beta chain sequence along with its context. Thawed unstimulated PBMCs were FACS-sorted by CD3, CD4 and CD8 into two populations. The assay was immunoSEQ multiplex PCR, and TCRdb's table has in-frame clones only and misses some. Of under 150,000 clones listed, around nine tenths are singletons. These data are taken from a study of T cell clones after liver transplantation. At the level of the study: TCRbeta sequencing after a pre-transplant mixed lymphocyte reaction identified graft-donor-reactive clones, later tracked in post-transplant blood. At least one year of complete immunosuppression withdrawal without enzymes over twice normal defined tolerance. Draws occurred before transplant, before withdrawal, and after complete or failed withdrawal.

The CDR3 has 15 residues. Germline assignment: CDR1 KGHSH and CDR2 LQKENI. V was clipped by 3 bases and J by 4 bases; unmatched bases: 5. The sample was CD4+ T cells from blood, taken 12 months after liver transplant. The origin of this receptor is a human patient who received a liver transplant. A subset of T cells may come from the graft donor. The genes are TRBV18 and TRBJ2-3, with 9 bases lining up with TRBD2. The CDR3 nucleotides are TGTGCCAGCTCACCTACGGGGACTAGCTCAGATACGCAGTATTTT. It translates to CASSPTGTSSDTQYF.